A selection of T cell receptor beta chains follows, all from one sample in a study of regulatory T cells in long-lasting Graves disease. TCRdb itself ran the multiplex PCR reads through MiXCR, one entry per CDR3 protein. The sample records 250,000 to 300,000 distinct CDR3 sequences, roughly 18% being singletons. These sequences were also reported in another study, on T cells in Graves' hyperthyroidism and ophthalmopathy.

The sequencing here drew on peripheral blood mononuclear cells (PBMCs), taken at new diagnosis, from a patient treated with antithyroid drugs. These receptors were taken from a woman between 25 and 40 years old with Graves disease. Each CDR3 is given with its conserved first and last residue. The D gene is left open where the match is weak. For some rows the clone size is stated as once, few or many, or as a class when expanded; others skip it.

d_call clone_size j_call v_call cdr3_nt cdr3_aa
. many TRBJ1-1 TRBV13 TGTGCCAGCAGCTTAGGCCTCTTTGGGGAGAACACTGAAGCTTTCTTT CASSLGLFGENTEAFF
. . TRBJ2-7 TRBV11-2 TGTGCCAGCAGCTACCAACTAGCCATGAGCTACGAGCAGTACTTC CASSYQLAMSYEQYF
. many TRBJ2-2 TRBV12-5 TGTGCTAGTGGTTTGGTAGTTGGAGGGCGAACCGGGGAGCTGTTTTTT CASGLVVGGRTGELFF
. many TRBJ1-1 TRBV5-1 TGCGCCAGCACCCAGGCAGTGAACACTGAAGCTTTCTTT CASTQAVNTEAFF
TRBD1 many TRBJ2-1 TRBV20-1 TGCAGTGCTAGAGACCCTACAGGGGGCACGTACAATGAGCAGTTCTTC CSARDPTGGTYNEQFF
. few TRBJ2-6 TRBV19 TGTGCCAGTAGTATTGACCGAATGAGCTCTGGGGCCAACGTCCTGACTTTC CASSIDRMSSGANVLTF
. . TRBJ1-1 TRBV4-1 TGCGCCAGCAGCTACTCGAGAGAAAAGAACACTGAAGCTTTCTTT CASSYSREKNTEAFF
. many TRBJ1-6 TRBV28 TGTGCCAGCAGTATCCCGGGACTAGGGGATTCACCCCTCCACTTT CASSIPGLGDSPLHF
. many TRBJ1-4 TRBV2 TGTGCCAGCAGTGCGCGTTCTAATGAAAAACTGTTTTTT CASSARSNEKLFF
TRBD2 . TRBJ2-1 TRBV10-1 TGCGCCAGCAGTGAGTTTCGCGGGGGGGCTGGGAATGAGCAGTTCTTC CASSEFRGGAGNEQFF
. many TRBJ1-1 TRBV20-1 TGCAGTGCCCACAAGGCTCTTGGCACTGAAGCTTTCTTT CSAHKALGTEAFF
. few TRBJ1-1 TRBV4-1 TGCGCCAGCAGCCAAACAGGGACGTACACTGAAGCTTTCTTT CASSQTGTYTEAFF
. many TRBJ1-1 TRBV7-2 TGTGCCAGCAGCTTAGATTCGGCGAACACTGAAGCTTTCTTT CASSLDSANTEAFF
TRBD1 . TRBJ2-7 TRBV12-3/TRBV12-4 TGTGCCAGCAGGCGGACAGGGATTTTTTACGAGCAGTACTTC CASRRTGIFYEQYF